This is a list of T cell receptor beta chains from one sample in a study of OX40 agonist ivuxolimab in advanced cancers. Sequencing was performed with immunoSEQ multiplex PCR; in TCRdb, only in-frame clones are kept and a portion is missing. The sample consists of 70,000 to 80,000 clones, about 90% of them appearing once. Here the sequenced sample was CD4+ or CD8+ T cells sorted from blood, taken in a trial of the OX40 agonist ivuxolimab. These receptors were obtained from an adult with an advanced solid tumor such as melanoma, head and neck, liver or kidney cancer. Each CDR3 is given with its conserved first and last residue. D genes are given only for firm matches. Not every row has a clone size; where given, it reads once, few, many or a size class.

clone_size	v_call	j_call	d_call	cdr3_nt	cdr3_aa
once	TRBV28	TRBJ1-2	.	TGTGCCAGCAGTTTGCCGGGGGGGACCTATGGCTACACCTTC	CASSLPGGTYGYTF
.	TRBV30	TRBJ1-3	.	TGTGCCTGGACCCCTCGGACAGCGATCTCTGGAAACACCATATATTTT	CAWTPRTAISGNTIYF
.	TRBV9	TRBJ2-1	.	TGTGCCAGCAGCGTAGCGGAGCGTGCCTACAATGAGCAGTTCTTC	CASSVAERAYNEQFF
.	TRBV28	TRBJ2-5	TRBD2	TGTGCCAGCAGCCCTTGGCGGGGGGGCGAGGGGACCCAGTACTTC	CASSPWRGGEGTQYF
.	TRBV2	TRBJ2-7	.	TGTGCCAGCAGGGAAAGTCAGGGGATTGGGTCCTACGAGCAGTACTTC	CASRESQGIGSYEQYF
.	TRBV6-6	TRBJ1-2	TRBD1	TGTGCCAGCAGTACAGGGGTAGCTAACTATGGCTACACCTTC	CASSTGVANYGYTF
.	TRBV4-1	TRBJ2-2	TRBD1	TGCGCCAGCAGCCAATCCTCGGACAGGGACACCGGGGAGCTGTTTTTT	CASSQSSDRDTGELFF
.	TRBV5-6	TRBJ2-5	TRBD2	TGTGCCAGCAGCCCCGGGACTACGCTTGTAGGGACCCAGTACTTC	CASSPGTTLVGTQYF
.	TRBV7-2	TRBJ2-7	TRBD2	TGTGCCAGCAGCTTAGGTGGGACTAGTGGGTCCTACGAGCAGTACTTC	CASSLGGTSGSYEQYF
.	TRBV6-5	TRBJ1-1	.	TGTGCCAGCAGAACCTCCGGGACATCGAACACTGAAGCTTTCTTT	CASRTSGTSNTEAFF
.	TRBV7-2	TRBJ1-1	.	TGTGCCAGCAGTCTAGTGGGAGGGTCCGACACTGAAGCTTTCTTT	CASSLVGGSDTEAFF
once	TRBV5-1	TRBJ2-1	TRBD1	TGCGCCAGCAGCTTGGTGGGACAGGGGGGCCTCAATGAGCAGTTCTTC	CASSLVGQGGLNEQFF
.	TRBV5-6	TRBJ1-6	TRBD1	TGTGCCAGCAGCTCGGGACGTCGGGACAGGGGACTTTCACCCCTCCACTTT	CASSSGRRDRGLSPLHF
.	TRBV28	TRBJ1-2	TRBD1	TGTGCCAGCAGTCGATCGGGACAGGGAGGGAGGGTCTATGGCTACACCTTC	CASSRSGQGGRVYGYTF
.	TRBV29-1	TRBJ2-1	TRBD2	TGCAGCGTTGAAGCCCCGCTAGCGGGAGGTTCCTACAATGAGCAGTTCTTC	CSVEAPLAGGSYNEQFF
.	TRBV19	TRBJ2-2	TRBD2	TGTGCCAGTTCGGGCCTAGCGGGAGGGCCCGACGGGGAGCTGTTTTTT	CASSGLAGGPDGELFF
.	TRBV7-9	TRBJ2-7	TRBD2	TGTGCCAGCAGCTTAGAAGGCGGGGGGCCCTACGAGCAGTACTTC	CASSLEGGGPYEQYF
.	TRBV6-1	TRBJ1-5	TRBD1	TGTGCCAGCAGTGGCCGGACAGGGGCGGGTCAGCCCCAGCATTTT	CASSGRTGAGQPQHF
.	TRBV6-1	TRBJ1-1	.	TGTGCCAGCAGTTTACCGCCGGGGTTGGGCACTGAAGCTTTCTTT	CASSLPPGLGTEAFF
.	TRBV11-2	TRBJ2-6	.	TGTGCCAGCAGCGCGCTTTCCACCTCGGGGGCCAACGTCCTGACTTTC	CASSALSTSGANVLTF
.	TRBV6-1	TRBJ1-1	.	TGTGCCAGCTACTTAGAGGTGGGCGCTGAAGCTTTCTTT	CASYLEVGAEAFF
.	TRBV5-4	TRBJ2-1	TRBD2	TGTGCCAGCAGCCCGGCGACGGGGGGGAGCTCCTACAATGAGCAGTTCTTC	CASSPATGGSSYNEQFF
.	TRBV12-2	TRBJ2-3	.	TGTGCAAGTCGCTCGCCGGGACAGGGAAGCACAGATACGCAGTATTTT	CASRSPGQGSTDTQYF
.	TRBV7-2	TRBJ2-7	TRBD2	TGTGCCAGCAGCGGGGTAGCGGGAGTGAAGTACTTC	CASSGVAGVKYF
.	TRBV7-2	TRBJ2-7	TRBD1	TGTGCCAGCAGCCACGGACAATCGACAGGGGGCTACGAGCAGTACTTC	CASSHGQSTGGYEQYF
.	TRBV19	TRBJ2-5	.	TGTGCCAGTAGTGCAAGGTGGAGGGAGACCCAGTACTTC	CASSARWRETQYF
.	TRBV6-1	TRBJ1-5	TRBD1	TGTGCCAGCAGTGAGGGACAGGCATACAATCAGCCCCAGCATTTT	CASSEGQAYNQPQHF
.	TRBV14	TRBJ1-2	TRBD1	TGTGCCAGCAGCCCGGGACAGCGTTATGGCTACACCTTC	CASSPGQRYGYTF
.	TRBV7-2	TRBJ2-7	.	TGTGCCAGCAGCTTCGCGGCACCCTCCTACGAGCAGTACTTC	CASSFAAPSYEQYF
.	TRBV7-2	TRBJ1-4	.	TGTGCCAGCAACACACAGAGTTTTAATGAAAAACTGTTTTTT	CASNTQSFNEKLFF
.	TRBV5-1	TRBJ2-7	.	TGCGCCAGCAGCTTGGTCCGGCTAAAGGACGAGCAGTACTTC	CASSLVRLKDEQYF
.	TRBV7-9	TRBJ2-2	TRBD1	TGTGCCAGCAGCTTAGGGTTACAGGGGACCGGGGAGCTGTTTTTT	CASSLGLQGTGELFF
.	TRBV9	TRBJ1-6	.	TGTGCCAGCAGCCTAGGGGACAATAATTCACCCCTCCACTTT	CASSLGDNNSPLHF
.	TRBV6-1	TRBJ2-4	TRBD1	TGTGCCAGCAGTGAATACCAGGGGGATTGGAACATTCAGTACTTC	CASSEYQGDWNIQYF
.	TRBV6-5	TRBJ2-7	.	TGTGCCAGCAGTTACATCCACGAGCAGTACTTC	CASSYIHEQYF
.	TRBV27	TRBJ2-2	.	TGTGCCAGCAGTTACAGGGAACCGAACACCGGGGAGCTGTTTTTT	CASSYREPNTGELFF
.	TRBV28	TRBJ1-4	TRBD1	TGTGCCAGCAACCCCGCGACAGGGGGCTTTGAAAAACTGTTTTTT	CASNPATGGFEKLFF
.	TRBV2	TRBJ1-4	.	TGTGCCAGCAGCGCCAATACCCCCGAGGACAGACTGTTTTTT	CASSANTPEDRLFF
.	TRBV6-4	TRBJ2-3	.	TGTGCCAGCAGTGACGGACAGAGCACAGATACGCAGTATTTT	CASSDGQSTDTQYF
.	TRBV27	TRBJ2-3	TRBD1	TGTGCCAGCCCCCAGCCGGGACAGGGGCTCACAGATACGCAGTATTTT	CASPQPGQGLTDTQYF
.	TRBV18	TRBJ1-1	.	TGTGCCAGCTCACCATGGGACGATGCCCTGAACACTGAAGCTTTCTTT	CASSPWDDALNTEAFF
.	TRBV4-3	TRBJ1-3	.	TGCGCCAGCAGCCAAGATATCCCTATTGTGTCTGGAAACACCATATATTTT	CASSQDIPIVSGNTIYF
.	TRBV5-1	TRBJ2-3	.	TGCGCCAGCAGCTTGGGATCCAGCCTGACAGATACGCAGTATTTT	CASSLGSSLTDTQYF
.	TRBV6-5	TRBJ2-7	TRBD1	TGTGCCAGCAGTGGACAGGGCCCTTACGAGCAGTACTTC	CASSGQGPYEQYF
.	TRBV5-1	TRBJ2-5	.	TGCGCCAGCTTTGGCCAAGAGACCCAGTACTTC	CASFGQETQYF
.	TRBV11-1	TRBJ2-7	TRBD1	TGTGCCAGCAGCCCGAGGACAGGACCCTACGAGCAGTACTTC	CASSPRTGPYEQYF
.	TRBV7-9	TRBJ2-2	TRBD1	TGTGCCAGCAGCCCGGGACAGGGCATCGAAAACACCGGGGAGCTGTTTTTT	CASSPGQGIENTGELFF
.	TRBV30	TRBJ1-1	TRBD1	TGTGCCTGGATGCCACACCTCAGGGGGCGTTTAGTGTCGGAAGCTTTCTTT	CAWMPHLRGRLVSEAFF
.	TRBV6-5	TRBJ1-2	.	TGTGCCAGCAGAAGAGGGGCCCCAGAGTACTATGGCTACACCTTC	CASRRGAPEYYGYTF
.	TRBV30	TRBJ1-4	.	TGTGCCTGGAGTGGAGGCAAAGGTGAAAAACTGTTTTTT	CAWSGGKGEKLFF
.	TRBV2	TRBJ2-3	.	TGTGCCAGCAGTGAAGGTTTAAGCACAGATACGCAGTATTTT	CASSEGLSTDTQYF
once	TRBV7-9	TRBJ2-4	.	TGTGCCAGCAGTTTACAGGGGGGGAACATTCAGTACTTC	CASSLQGGNIQYF
few	TRBV2	TRBJ1-5	.	TGTGCCAGCAGTGGAGGGGAGGGTCAGCCCCAGCATTTT	CASSGGEGQPQHF
.	TRBV11-2	TRBJ1-1	.	TGTGCCAGCAGCACGCCGACAGTGACCACTGAAGCTTTCTTT	CASSTPTVTTEAFF
.	TRBV7-2	TRBJ2-3	TRBD2	TGTGCCAGCAGCGTCCGCCTTAGCGGGAACACAGATACGCAGTATTTT	CASSVRLSGNTDTQYF
.	TRBV18	TRBJ2-7	TRBD1	TGTGCCAGCTCCATGGAGACAGGGAGCTCCTACGAGCAGTACTTC	CASSMETGSSYEQYF
.	TRBV2	TRBJ1-5	TRBD1	TGTGCCAGCAGTAGGGCGACAGGGAATCAGCCCCAGCATTTT	CASSRATGNQPQHF
.	TRBV5-3	TRBJ1-2	.	TGTGCCAGAAGCTTGGATCGTATGTACGGGCGTGAGCCCTATGGCTACACCTTC	CARSLDRMYGREPYGYTF
.	TRBV28	TRBJ2-1	TRBD2	TGTGCCAGCATCGGCACGTCTAGCGGGAGAAGATTCTACAATGAGCAGTTCTTC	CASIGTSSGRRFYNEQFF